This T cell receptor (beta chain) was identified in a study of T-cell reconstitution after alpha-beta-depleted transplantation in children. Whole-study results and caveats: One year after transplant, T-cell counts and diversity came mostly from newly produced T cells. About two months after transplant, alpha-beta T cells reportedly came from several hundred expanded graft clones. For some patients, TCRbeta diversity was high at day 60 because of recipient T cells and thymic progenitors that survived.

The authors prepared the TCRbeta library with unique molecular identifiers. TCRdb re-derived calls from the PCR reads in MiXCR, one entry per CDR3 protein. The sample records about 340,000 distinct CDR3 sequences, about a sixth being singletons. A few counts support this clonotype. Its antigen is not known. The V and J ends lost 0 bases and 5 bases respectively, with 8 bases between them. The CDR3 length is 13 residues. CDR1 is SGHAT and CDR2 is FQNNGV in the germline V gene. The gene calls are TRBV11-2 and TRBJ2-7, with D hard to call. The starting material was PBMCs, mostly from graft donor cells, obtained 360 days after TCRalphabeta/CD19-depleted stem cell transplant. The sequence was obtained from a male patient between 2 and 15 years old who had a stem cell transplant for acute lymphoblastic leukemia, so the T cells may come from the graft donor. CDR3 DNA sequence: TGTGCCAGCAGCTTAGATCGGCTAGACGAGCAGTACTTC. This translates into CASSLDRLDEQYF.